These 16 T cell receptor beta chains originate from one sample sequenced in a study of T-cell memory formation after mild COVID-19. TCRdb analysed the 5' RACE reads with MiXCR anew, one entry per CDR3 protein. The table lists roughly 310,000 distinct CDR3 sequences, 15% to 20% of them singletons. Sequenced: PBMCs or a T cell subset sorted from them (not recorded which). These receptors came from a man aged 18 to 30 who had mild COVID-19 (a few samples of this study predate the infection). Cell type and time point are not known.

The chain carries TRBV18 and TRBJ2-3, with TRBD1 matching over 8 bases. Unmatched junction bases numbered 8, after V lost 2 bases and J lost 7 bases. Germline CDR1 reads KGHSH; CDR2 reads LQKENI. CDR3 length: 15 amino acids. DNA for the CDR3: TGTGCCAGCTCACCATCCCCCGGACAGGGCCATACGCAGTATTTT. It translates to CASSPSPGQGHTQYF.

The chain combines TRBV7-2 with TRBJ1-5, with TRBD1 matching over 8 bases. The CDR3 is made up of 18 amino acids. Germline CDR1 SGHTA, CDR2 FQGNSA. J was trimmed by 5 bases and V by 2 bases; bases with no gene match: 14. As DNA, the CDR3 is TGTGCCAGCAGCTTACCCCCCCCGGCCAGGGGGCTACATCAGCCCCAGCATTTT. Protein product: CASSLPPPARGLHQPQHF.

This clonotype showed up just a few times. This chain links TRBV12-5 with TRBJ1-6; no reliable D call. Germline CDR1 reads LGHNT; CDR2 reads FRNRAP. Deletions cut 7 bases from V and 9 bases from J, with 19 bases between. This CDR3 has 15 residues. The CDR3 reads CASALPTVGFSPLHF. The CDR3 region has the DNA TGTGCTAGTGCCCTACCAACCGTGGGGTTTTCACCCCTCCACTTT.

The rearrangement joins TRBV28 to TRBJ1-2, with a possible D match to TRBD1 (5 bases). The ends were cut back, 3 bases at V and 4 bases at J, with 21 bases in the middle. The V gene's germline CDR1 is MDHEN and CDR2 SYDVKM. The CDR3 consists of 17 residues. CDR3 in DNA: TGTGCCAGCAGTTTCCCAAGGGACCTTCCCCTAGGCTATGGCTACACCTTC. It translates to CASSFPRDLPLGYGYTF.

The V and J genes are TRBV7-6 and TRBJ2-3; no definite D call. The V end lost 2 bases, the J end lost 6 bases, and 9 bases lay between the germline ends. Germline V gene sequence: CDR1 SGHVS, CDR2 FNYEAQ. The CDR3 runs to 13 residues. CDR3 DNA sequence: TGTGCCAGCAGCTTAAGCTCGTGGGATACGCAGTATTTT. It encodes CASSLSSWDTQYF. Full variable domain (remainder filled in from reference TRBV7-6 and TRBJ2-3): GAGVSQSPRYKVTKRGQDVALRCDPISGHVSLYWYRQALGQGPEFLTYFNYEAQQDKSGLPNDRFSAERPEGSISTLTIQRTEQRDSAMYRCASSLSSWDTQYFGPGTRLTVL.

This clonotype was seen more than once but under ten times. The V gene is TRBV5-1, the J gene TRBJ1-1, with 7 bases identical to TRBD1. With 4 bases clipped from V and 0 bases from J, the junction kept 6 bases outside the gene matches. This CDR3 region has 15 residues. Germline assignment: CDR1 SGHRS and CDR2 YFSETQ. CDR3 loop: CASSQLTGLNTEAFF. CDR3 in DNA: TGCGCCAGCAGCCAGTTGACAGGGCTGAACACTGAAGCTTTCTTT.

This clonotype was picked up many times. CDR3 region: CASSRTGSGITGELFF. CDR3 DNA: TGTGCCAGCAGTCGTACAGGGTCGGGAATCACCGGGGAGCTGTTTTTT. The V gene is TRBV5-4, the J gene TRBJ2-2; perhaps TRBD1 as D (6 bases). V dropped 5 bases and J dropped 4 bases, with 18 bases sitting between them. The CDR3 totals 16 residues. Germline CDR1 is SGHNT and CDR2 is YYREEE (reference sequence). The complete variable domain, with remaining parts taken from reference TRBV5-4 and TRBJ2-2, reads ETGVTQSPTHLIKTRGQQVTLRCSSQSGHNTVSWYQQALGQGPQFIFQYYREEENGRGNFPPRFSGLQFPNYSSELNVNALELDDSALYLCASSRTGSGITGELFFGEGSRLTVL.

This clonotype turned up a few times. The chain uses TRBV10-3 and TRBJ2-1, with D possibly being TRBD1 or TRBD2 (5 bases each). The CDR3 contains 11 residues. Between the trimmed V and J ends, which lost 11 bases and 6 bases, there was a span of 11 bases. Germline V CDR1 and CDR2: ENHRY, SYGVKD. CDR3: CAAGTSNEQFF. CDR3 DNA: TGTGCCGCCGGGACCTCCAATGAGCAGTTCTTC.

This rearrangement joins TRBV2 to TRBJ1-1; 7 nucleotides agree with TRBD1. The CDR3 is 15 amino acids. Germline V gene data show CDR1 as SNHLY and CDR2 as FYNNEI. The V and J ends lost 6 bases and 0 bases, in that order; junction bases with no gene match: 7. The CDR3 DNA sequence: TGTGCCAGCAGGAGGGGGCAGGCCATGAACACTGAAGCTTTCTTT. Its protein is CASRRGQAMNTEAFF.

The table lists this clonotype with a few counts. This chain uses TRBV28 with TRBJ1-1, with a weak D call TRBD1 (5 bases). The CDR3 totals 14 residues. Deletions cut 1 base from V and 10 bases from J, with 16 bases between. Germline V gene lookup returns CDR1 MDHEN and CDR2 SYDVKM. As DNA, the CDR3 is TGTGCCAGCAGTTTATTGGGGACGGGGGAATTAGCTTTCTTT. It specifies CASSLLGTGELAFF.

This clonotype has only a few counts. This chain links TRBV7-9 with TRBJ2-3, with D possibly being TRBD2 (7 bases). Trimming took off 8 bases at V and 4 bases at J, with 22 bases between the two ends. This CDR3 region has 16 residues. Germline V gene lookup returns CDR1 SEHNR and CDR2 FQNEAQ (reference sequence). CDR3 protein: CASGGGPTSPPDTQYF. CDR3 in DNA: TGTGCCAGCGGGGGGGGGCCAACCTCCCCTCCAGATACGCAGTATTTT.

The J gene is TRBJ2-7, the V gene TRBV29-1; TRBD2 aligns across 11 bases. Germline CDR1 reads SQVTM; CDR2 reads ANQGSEA. V was clipped by 0 bases and J by 0 bases; unmatched bases: 10. The CDR3 consists of 18 residues. CDR3 coding DNA: TGCAGCGTTGAAGATCGGGCTAGCGGGGGGCAATACTCCTACGAGCAGTACTTC. It specifies CSVEDRASGGQYSYEQYF.

V usage is TRBV27 and J usage is TRBJ1-4, with D perhaps TRBD1 (6 bases). Trimming took 5 bases from V and 8 from J, leaving 15 bases between them. There are 14 residues in the CDR3. Germline V gives CDR1 MNHEY, CDR2 SMNVEV (reference sequence). The CDR3 sequence is CASSKDGGWEKLFF. CDR3 nucleotides: TGTGCCAGCAGTAAGGACGGGGGCTGGGAAAAACTGTTTTTT.

This clonotype was picked up a small number of times. The chain recombines TRBV7-3 with TRBJ2-3; TRBD2 matches 10 bases. V trimming: 3 bases; J trimming: 2 bases; junction bases outside the gene matches: 5. Germline V gene sequence: CDR1 SGHTA, CDR2 FQGTGA. CDR3 length: 16 amino acids. CDR3 DNA: TGTGCCAGCAGCTTGACTAGCGGGTATAACACAGATACGCAGTATTTT. Amino acid sequence: CASSLTSGYNTDTQYF.

This clonotype came up a few times. V usage is TRBV20-1 and J usage is TRBJ2-5; D is perhaps TRBD2 (5 bases). The CDR3 has 13 amino acids. The germline CDR1 and CDR2 sequences are DFQATT and SNEGSKA (reference sequence). V dropped 5 bases and J dropped 5 bases, with 15 bases sitting between them. CDR3 coding DNA: TGCAGTGCTCCCAGCGGACTGGGGGAGACCCAGTACTTC. Amino acids: CSAPSGLGETQYF.

The chain uses TRBV5-1 and TRBJ2-3; the match to TRBD2 covers 7 bases. V shed 1 base, J shed 0 bases, and the junction held 11 bases outside the gene matches. Looked up from germline, CDR1 is SGHRS and CDR2 is YFSETQ. The CDR3 runs 18 residues. In DNA, the CDR3 is TGCGCCAGCAGCTTGTCCCCTGGGGGGGTTGTTAGCACAGATACGCAGTATTTT. Its translation: CASSLSPGGVVSTDTQYF.